These T cell receptor beta chains were read from a single sample in a study of Ad26.COV2.S vaccination and SARS-CoV-2 variants. Using immunoSEQ multiplex PCR, the repertoire was profiled, and TCRdb retains in-frame clones only, with some absent. Of 300,000 to 450,000 clones listed, just over 90% are singletons. Specimen: peripheral blood, collected after recovery from COVID-19. The receptor set was obtained from a human donor who had recovered from COVID-19. CDR3s include the opening cysteine and the closing phenylalanine or tryptophan. Fields, in order: V gene, D gene, J gene, clone size, CDR3 DNA, CDR3 protein. A D gene is named only where the DNA matches it firmly. Clone size, where shown, is once, few, many, or a class for clones that have expanded.

TRBV6-5	TRBD1	TRBJ2-2	NA	TGTGCCAGCACGACAGGGCGCGGGGAGCTGTTTTTT	CASTTGRGELFF
TRBV6-5	NA	TRBJ1-2	NA	TGTGCCAGCAGTTACTCCCGAGTCGGCTATGGCTACACCTTC	CASSYSRVGYGYTF
TRBV4-1	TRBD1	TRBJ1-2	NA	TGCGCCAGCAGCAAGGAGACAGGGGGTTCTATGAACTATGGCTACACCTTC	CASSKETGGSMNYGYTF
TRBV12-3/TRBV12-4	NA	TRBJ2-5	NA	TGTGCCAGCAGTTTGAAGGTGGAGACCCAGTACTTC	CASSLKVETQYF
TRBV6-6	TRBD1	TRBJ1-3	few	TGTGCCAGCACTCGGGAGGGACAGAGTGGAAACACCATATATTTT	CASTREGQSGNTIYF
TRBV11-2	TRBD1	TRBJ2-3	once	TGTGCCAGCAGCTTCGAAGGGGGCTATGGGACAGATACGCAGTATTTT	CASSFEGGYGTDTQYF
TRBV11-3	NA	TRBJ1-1	NA	TGTGCCAGCAGCCGACAGGTGAACACTGAAGCTTTCTTT	CASSRQVNTEAFF
TRBV4-1	TRBD1	TRBJ1-5	NA	TGCGCCAGCAGCTACGGACAGGGGGAGCAGCCCCAGCATTTT	CASSYGQGEQPQHF
TRBV12-3/TRBV12-4	NA	TRBJ1-1	NA	TGTGCCAGCAGTTTAGTATCAGGGAATGGAGCTTTCTTT	CASSLVSGNGAFF
TRBV6-5	NA	TRBJ1-4	NA	TGTGCCAGCCGGCAGTCCCCAAATGAAAAACTGTTTTTT	CASRQSPNEKLFF
TRBV11-2	NA	TRBJ2-7	once	TGTGCCAGCAGCTTAGGGGGACCTGGGGGCGCCTTTGTCTACGAGCAGTACTTC	CASSLGGPGGAFVYEQYF
TRBV12-3/TRBV12-4	NA	TRBJ2-7	NA	TGTGCCAGCAGCCCCCAGGGTGGCGAGCAGTACTTC	CASSPQGGEQYF
TRBV25-1	TRBD2	TRBJ2-3	NA	TGTGCCAGCAGTGATCCGTTTGGTCTAGCGGGGGGGCCGGATACGCAGTATTTT	CASSDPFGLAGGPDTQYF
TRBV12-3/TRBV12-4	NA	TRBJ1-2	NA	TGTGCCAGCAGTTTATATGGCTACACCTTC	CASSLYGYTF
TRBV10-3	NA	TRBJ1-2	NA	TGTGCCATCAGTGCGGCAGGCCAAATCTATGGCTACACCTTC	CAISAAGQIYGYTF